This TCR beta chain came from a study of relationships among human T cell subsets (dated by TCRdb to 2010 to 2012). Regarding the study in general: The study sequenced eight distinct T cell populations from blood: pan T, CD8 cytotoxic, regulatory, Th1, Th2, naive plus transitional, activated and memory cells. Findings and caveats that apply to the study as a whole: Across the seven subsets, no statistically significant differences turned up in V, D and J usage, CDR3 length, or N-nucleotide additions. Substantial sharing of CDR3s among Th1, Th2 and regulatory T cells was interpreted as suggestive of stochastic cell fate choices. More than 50% of CD8+ cytotoxic sequences came from clones with more than 100 reads, while the regulatory and Th2 subsets showed few clones of that size. T cell counts went unrecorded for a couple of pan T samples, which were processed alongside pan B cells. The bead-based sorting could not exclude a CD4+CD8+ double-positive population.

At the junction V is shortened by 6 bases and J by 5 bases, with 16 bases in between. From the cysteine up to the phenylalanine, the CDR3 has a length of 14 residues. Only the CDR3 region is kept as DNA, spanning 42 bases read in frame from base 1. Reading the germline V gene gives CDR1 MNHNS and CDR2 SASEGT. The receptor library was made with multiplex PCR. Sequenced on a 454 GS FLX. TCR alpha and beta CDR3 regions were amplified from mRNA by semiquantitative ARM-PCR. In ARM-PCR, tagged nested gene-specific primers were used first, and exponential amplification was then carried out by communal superprimers. Before the second amplification round was performed on first-round PCR products, the nested primers were removed by exonuclease. The amplicons were sequenced on the 454 platform, a system that can rapidly sequence millions of DNA fragments without cloning bias. A read counted as effective if the read could be mapped to both V and J germline segments. The original pipeline was this. Reads were assigned to germline V, D and J segments with IRmap, which uses pyromap, a Smith-Waterman modification adapted to 454 sequencing errors. To filter D-beta assignments, cutoffs were set at the 99th percentile of the alignment scores obtained from simulated random sequences. CDR3 was defined as the amino acids between the conserved V-segment Y[YFLI]C motif and the J-segment [FW]GXGT motif. Repertoire diversity was estimated with a compound Poisson process model previously applied to large-scale EST data. A procedure for detecting cross-contamination was used to argue that the shared CDR3s did not come from sample contamination. Using fastp trimming at Q25 and MiXCR clonotype assembly, TCRdb reanalyzed the public sequencing data and kept in-frame beta chains. Each record represents a unique CDR3 protein, reported with the most common genes and DNA among its rows. The V and J calls here are based on TCRdb, not the publication. Counted in this sample were 2,800 or so distinct CDR3 sequences; 70% to 85% of them appeared once. Of the sample, approximately 16% falls within the top ten clones.

Notes on this clonotype: The antigen it binds to is not known. No much larger clonotype is one base removed from it; base qualities were not supplied.

To isolate the T cell subsets, Miltenyi superparamagnetic beads coated with subset-specific monoclonal antibodies were used. Peripheral blood was used as the source from which all T cell populations were isolated. Whole blood was subjected to Ficoll separation to obtain mononuclear cells, from which monocytes were subsequently depleted using anti-CD14 microbeads. Right after isolation, the cell populations were resuspended in RNAprotect reagent. The pan T sample comprised CD3+ T cells in general. The specimen was total T cells sorted from blood. The sample's cell subset or site label is to be understood as: CD3+ T cells in general. The chain joins TRBV6-1 to TRBJ2-5, and the D gene may be TRBD2, 5 bases matching. The receptor was isolated from a man in his forties or fifties in good health. DNA sequence: TGTGCCAGCAGCCTCGACGGGTGGGAGGAGACCCAGTACTTC. The translation is CASSLDGWEETQYF.